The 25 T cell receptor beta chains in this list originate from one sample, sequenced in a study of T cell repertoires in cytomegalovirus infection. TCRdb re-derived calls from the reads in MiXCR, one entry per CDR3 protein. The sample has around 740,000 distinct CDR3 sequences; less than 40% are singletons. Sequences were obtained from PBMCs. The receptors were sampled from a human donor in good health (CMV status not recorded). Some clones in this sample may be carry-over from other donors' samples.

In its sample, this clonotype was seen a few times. The CDR3 spells CASSLKRTRNSDTQYF. CDR3 in DNA: TGCGCCAGCAGCTTGAAGCGGACCCGGAACTCAGATACGCAGTATTTT. The chain links TRBV5-1 to TRBJ2-3, with TRBD2 as a possible D gene (5 bases). Trimming took off 1 base at V and 4 bases at J, with 16 bases between the two ends. The CDR3 loop spans 16 amino acids. Germline CDR1 is SGHRS and CDR2 is YFSETQ. Looking up the rest from reference TRBV5-1 and TRBJ2-3 gives the full variable domain: KAGVTQTPRYLIKTRGQQVTLSCSPISGHRSVSWYQQTPGQGLQFLFEYFSETQRNKGNFPGRFSGRQFSNSRSEMNVSTLELGDSALYLCASSLKRTRNSDTQYFGPGTRLTVL.

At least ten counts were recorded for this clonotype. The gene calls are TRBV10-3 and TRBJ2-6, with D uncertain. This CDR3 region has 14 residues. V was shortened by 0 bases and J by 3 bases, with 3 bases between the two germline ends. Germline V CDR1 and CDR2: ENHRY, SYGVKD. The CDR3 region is CAISESSGANVLTF. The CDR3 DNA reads TGTGCCATCAGTGAGTCGAGTGGGGCCAACGTCCTGACTTTC.

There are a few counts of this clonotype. CDR3 nucleotides: TGTGCCAGCAGCTTATTCGGGACAGCAATGAACACTGAAGCTTTCTTT. As protein: CASSLFGTAMNTEAFF. The chain recombines TRBV11-2 with TRBJ1-1; 7 bases fit TRBD1. J was trimmed by 0 bases and V by 2 bases; bases with no gene match: 6. There are 16 residues in the CDR3. Germline-derived CDR1 and CDR2 are SGHAT and FQNNGV.

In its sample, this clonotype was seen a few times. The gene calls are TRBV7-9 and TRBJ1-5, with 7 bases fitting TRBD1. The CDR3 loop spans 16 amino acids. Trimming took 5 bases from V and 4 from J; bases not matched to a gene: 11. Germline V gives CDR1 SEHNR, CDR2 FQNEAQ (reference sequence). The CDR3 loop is CASSDGRQGGNQPQHF. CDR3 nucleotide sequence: TGTGCCAGCAGCGACGGGAGACAGGGAGGGAATCAGCCCCAGCATTTT.

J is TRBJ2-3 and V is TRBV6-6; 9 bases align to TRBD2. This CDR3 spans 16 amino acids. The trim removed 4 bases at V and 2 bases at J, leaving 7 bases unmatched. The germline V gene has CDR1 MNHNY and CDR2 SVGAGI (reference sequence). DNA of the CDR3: TGTGCCAGCAGTTCTGGAGCGGGAGGTACCACAGATACGCAGTATTTT. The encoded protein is CASSSGAGGTTDTQYF.

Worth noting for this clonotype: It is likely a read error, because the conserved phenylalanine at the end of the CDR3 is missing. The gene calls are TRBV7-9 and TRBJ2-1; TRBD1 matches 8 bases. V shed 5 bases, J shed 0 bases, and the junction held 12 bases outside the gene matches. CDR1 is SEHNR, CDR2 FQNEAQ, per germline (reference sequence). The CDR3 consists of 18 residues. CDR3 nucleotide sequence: TGTGCCAGCAGCGACGCTAATACCGGGACAGGCTCCTACAATGAGCAGTTCTTA. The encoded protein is CASSDANTGTGSYNEQFL.

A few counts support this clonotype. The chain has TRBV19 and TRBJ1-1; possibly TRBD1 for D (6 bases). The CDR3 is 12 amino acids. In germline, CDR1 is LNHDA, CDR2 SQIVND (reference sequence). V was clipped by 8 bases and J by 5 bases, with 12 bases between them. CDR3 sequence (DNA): TGTGCCAGTTCCTTCGACAGGACTGAAGCTTTCTTT. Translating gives CASSFDRTEAFF.

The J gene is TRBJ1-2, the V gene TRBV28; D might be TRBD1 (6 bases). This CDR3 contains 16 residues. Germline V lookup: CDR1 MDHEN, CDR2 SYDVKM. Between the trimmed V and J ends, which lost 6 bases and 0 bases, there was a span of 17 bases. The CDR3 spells CASSTQKDRANYGYTF. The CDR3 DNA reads TGTGCCAGCAGCACTCAGAAGGACAGAGCTAACTATGGCTACACCTTC.

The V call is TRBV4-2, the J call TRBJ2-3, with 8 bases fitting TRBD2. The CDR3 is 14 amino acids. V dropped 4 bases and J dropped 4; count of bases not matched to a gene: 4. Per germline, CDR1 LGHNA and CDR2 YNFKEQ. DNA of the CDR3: TGTGCCAGCAGCCTGCCGGGGGGGGCAGATACGCAGTATTTT. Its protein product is CASSLPGGADTQYF.

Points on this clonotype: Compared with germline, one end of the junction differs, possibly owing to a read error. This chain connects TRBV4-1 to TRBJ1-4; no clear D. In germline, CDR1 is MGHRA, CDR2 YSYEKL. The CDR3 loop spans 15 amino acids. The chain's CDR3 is CDSSIPRTPREKLFF. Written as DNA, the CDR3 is TGCGACAGCAGCATACCCCGGACCCCAAGGGAAAAACTGTTTTTT.

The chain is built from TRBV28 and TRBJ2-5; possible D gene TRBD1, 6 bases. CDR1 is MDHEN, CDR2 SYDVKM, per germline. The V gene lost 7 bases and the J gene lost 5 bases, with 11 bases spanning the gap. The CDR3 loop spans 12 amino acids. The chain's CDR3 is CASKQGTETQYF. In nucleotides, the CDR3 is TGTGCCAGCAAACAGGGTACGGAGACCCAGTACTTC.

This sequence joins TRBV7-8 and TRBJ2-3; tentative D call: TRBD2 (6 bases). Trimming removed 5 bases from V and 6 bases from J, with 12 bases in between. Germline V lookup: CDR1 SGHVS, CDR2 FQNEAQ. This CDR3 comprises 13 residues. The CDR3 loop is CASSQVLADTQYF. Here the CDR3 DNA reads TGTGCCAGCAGCCAGGTACTAGCTGATACGCAGTATTTT.

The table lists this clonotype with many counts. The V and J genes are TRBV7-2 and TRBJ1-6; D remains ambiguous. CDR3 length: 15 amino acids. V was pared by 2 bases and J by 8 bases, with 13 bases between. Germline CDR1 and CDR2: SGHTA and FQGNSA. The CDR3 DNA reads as TGTGCCAGCAGCTTAAGGGCAGCCGACGATTCACCCCTCCACTTT. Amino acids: CASSLRAADDSPLHF.

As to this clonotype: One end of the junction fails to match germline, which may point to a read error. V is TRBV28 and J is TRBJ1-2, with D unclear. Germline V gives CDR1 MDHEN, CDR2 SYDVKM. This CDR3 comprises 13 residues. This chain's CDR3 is CAISLTVNYGYTF. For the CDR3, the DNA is TGTGCCATCAGTTTGACGGTGAACTATGGCTACACCTTC.

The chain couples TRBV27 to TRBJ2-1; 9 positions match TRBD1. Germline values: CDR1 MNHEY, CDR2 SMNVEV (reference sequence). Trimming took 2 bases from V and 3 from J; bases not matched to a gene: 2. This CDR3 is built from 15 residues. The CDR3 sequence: CASSLGDRDYNEQFF. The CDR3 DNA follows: TGTGCCAGCAGTTTAGGGGACAGGGACTACAATGAGCAGTTCTTC.

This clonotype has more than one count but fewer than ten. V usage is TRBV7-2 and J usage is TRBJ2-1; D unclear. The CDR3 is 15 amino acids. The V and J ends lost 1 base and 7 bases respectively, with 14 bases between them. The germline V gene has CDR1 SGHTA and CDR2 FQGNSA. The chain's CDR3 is CASSLVFGLYNEQFF. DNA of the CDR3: TGTGCCAGCAGCTTAGTTTTCGGTCTTTATAATGAGCAGTTCTTC.

DNA of the CDR3: TGTGCCAGTAGGGGACACGGAGCCACAGATACGCAGTATTTT. Translation: CASRGHGATDTQYF. The chain employs TRBV19 and TRBJ2-3; D is perhaps TRBD1 (6 bases). Germline CDR1 is LNHDA and CDR2 is SQIVND (reference sequence). The CDR3 is 14 residues long. The V gene lost 6 bases and the J gene lost 2 bases, with 12 bases spanning the gap.

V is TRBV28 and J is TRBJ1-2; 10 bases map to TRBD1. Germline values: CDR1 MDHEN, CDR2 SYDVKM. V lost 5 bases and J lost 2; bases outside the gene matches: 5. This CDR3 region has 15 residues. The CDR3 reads CASSLPGQGNYGYTF. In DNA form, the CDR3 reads TGTGCCAGCAGTCTCCCGGGACAGGGGAACTATGGCTACACCTTC.

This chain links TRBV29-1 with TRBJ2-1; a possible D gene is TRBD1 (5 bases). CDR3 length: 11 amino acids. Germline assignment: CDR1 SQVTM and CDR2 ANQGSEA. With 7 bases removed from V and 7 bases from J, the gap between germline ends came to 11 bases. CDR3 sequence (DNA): TGCAGCGCCCGACAGTGTAATGAGCAGTTCTTC. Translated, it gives CSARQCNEQFF.

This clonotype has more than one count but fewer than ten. The CDR3 DNA sequence: TGTGCCAGCAGCTTAATCGGTAGCGGGAGAAGGACAGATACGCAGTATTTT. Its translation: CASSLIGSGRRTDTQYF. The chain carries TRBV7-2 and TRBJ2-3; 9 nucleotides match TRBD2. In germline, CDR1 is SGHTA, CDR2 FQGNSA. CDR3 length: 17 amino acids. V lost 2 bases, J lost 3 bases, and 9 bases stayed unmatched.

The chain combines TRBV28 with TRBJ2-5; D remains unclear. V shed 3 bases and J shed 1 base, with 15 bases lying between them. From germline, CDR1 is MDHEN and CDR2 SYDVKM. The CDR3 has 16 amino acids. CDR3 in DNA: TGTGCCAGCAGTTTCGCTTCGGCATGGGGCCAAGAGACCCAGTACTTC. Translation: CASSFASAWGQETQYF.

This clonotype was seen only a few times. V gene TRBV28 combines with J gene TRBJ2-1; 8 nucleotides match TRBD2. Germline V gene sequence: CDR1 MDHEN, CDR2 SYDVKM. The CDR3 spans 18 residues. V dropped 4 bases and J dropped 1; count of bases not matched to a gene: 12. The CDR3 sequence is CASSSAISGIKSYNEQFF. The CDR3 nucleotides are TGTGCCAGCAGTTCCGCCATTAGCGGGATAAAGTCCTACAATGAGCAGTTCTTC.

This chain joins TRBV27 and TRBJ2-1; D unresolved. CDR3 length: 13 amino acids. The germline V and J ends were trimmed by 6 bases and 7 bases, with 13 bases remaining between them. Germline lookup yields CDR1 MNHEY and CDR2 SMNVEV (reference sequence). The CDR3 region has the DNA TGTGCCAGCAGCTTCCGAGTGGGGAATGAGCAGTTCTTC. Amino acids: CASSFRVGNEQFF.

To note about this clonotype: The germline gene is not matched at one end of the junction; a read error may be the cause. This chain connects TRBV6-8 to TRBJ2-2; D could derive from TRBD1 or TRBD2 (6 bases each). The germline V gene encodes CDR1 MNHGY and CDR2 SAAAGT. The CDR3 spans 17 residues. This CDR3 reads CASSSPGPGAFYGDLFF. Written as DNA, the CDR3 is TGTGCCAGCAGTTCTCCGGGACCGGGGGCCTTCTACGGGGACCTGTTTTTT.

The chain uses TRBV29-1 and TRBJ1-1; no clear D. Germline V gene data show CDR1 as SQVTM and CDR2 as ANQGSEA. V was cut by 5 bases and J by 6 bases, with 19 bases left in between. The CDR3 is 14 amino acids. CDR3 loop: CSVRHGLGLAEAFF. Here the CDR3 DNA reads TGCAGCGTTCGACACGGGCTTGGCTTGGCTGAAGCTTTCTTT.